Presented here are 18 T cell receptor beta chains from one specimen sequenced in a study of memory CD4+ T cells and cytomegalovirus serostatus (dated by TCRdb to the late 2010s). Single viable CD3+CD4+CD8-CD45RO+ cells were sorted as memory CD4+ T cells on a FACSAria II. The protocol used for the library was the immunoSEQ multiplex PCR assay. TCRdb provides this immuneACCESS table in a form limited to in-frame rearrangements. Some clones are lacking; in checked studies, under half of them reflect an unresolved V gene, and why the rest are absent is not known. The table for this sample lists roughly 50,000 clones; 70% to 80% of them were counted only once. In total, the top ten clones hold about 0.8% of the sample. Sequenced: memory CD4+ T cells from blood. These receptors originate from an adult in good health and CMV-seronegative.

The chain combines TRBV5-1 with TRBJ2-3, with a weak D call TRBD2 (6 bases). The CDR3 has 16 amino acids. Germline assignment: CDR1 SGHRS and CDR2 YFSETQ. The germline V and J ends were trimmed by 0 bases and 2 bases, with 13 bases remaining between them. CDR3 bases: TGCGCCAGCAGCTTGGGGCGGGACCTGGCCACAGATACGCAGTATTTT. Protein: CASSLGRDLATDTQYF. Full variable domain (missing parts from reference TRBV5-1 and TRBJ2-3): KAGVTQTPRYLIKTRGQQVTLSCSPISGHRSVSWYQQTPGQGLQFLFEYFSETQRNKGNFPGRFSGRQFSNSRSEMNVSTLELGDSALYLCASSLGRDLATDTQYFGPGTRLTVL.

V and J are TRBV30 and TRBJ2-1, with D unclear. The CDR3 consists of 10 residues. V lost 1 base to trimming and J lost 9 bases, with 4 bases between them. Germline V lookup: CDR1 GTSNPN, CDR2 SVGIG (reference sequence). In DNA form, the CDR3 reads TGTGCCTGGAGTGGTCTTGAGCAGTTCTTC. Protein product: CAWSGLEQFF.

V is TRBV5-6 and J is TRBJ2-3, with 7 bases that match TRBD2. The ends lost 10 bases at V and 1 base at J; junction bases unmatched: 9. The CDR3 spans 14 residues. The V gene's germline CDR1 is SGHDT and CDR2 YYEEEE. This chain's CDR3 is CASRGVRGTDTQYF. Written as DNA, the CDR3 is TGTGCCTCTCGGGGGGTACGGGGCACAGATACGCAGTATTTT.

This clone was observed once. The gene calls are TRBV20-1 and TRBJ2-5; D not certain. Per the germline V gene, CDR1 is DFQATT and CDR2 is SNEGSKA (reference sequence). Trimming removed 6 bases at V and 5 bases at J, with 7 bases between. The CDR3 is 10 amino acids. DNA for the CDR3: TGCAGTGCCACGTCGGAGACCCAGTACTTC. It translates to CSATSETQYF.

The rearrangement uses TRBV28 and TRBJ2-2, with 9 positions matching TRBD2. In germline, CDR1 is MDHEN, CDR2 SYDVKM. This CDR3 comprises 17 residues. V lost 5 bases and J lost 7; bases outside the gene matches: 14. The CDR3 protein is CASSPQAGGPGGGELFF. Here the CDR3 DNA reads TGTGCCAGCAGTCCTCAGGCGGGAGGGCCAGGAGGCGGGGAGCTGTTTTTT. Filled out from reference TRBV28 and TRBJ2-2, the complete variable domain reads DVKVTQSSRYLVKRTGEKVFLECVQDMDHENMFWYRQDPGLGLRLIYFSYDVKMKEKGDIPEGYSVSREKKERFSLILESASTNQTSMYLCASSPQAGGPGGGELFFGEGSRLTVL.

This sequence joins TRBV18 and TRBJ2-1, with D possibly being TRBD2 (5 bases). Germline CDR1 KGHSH, CDR2 LQKENI. This CDR3 spans 17 amino acids. The V end lost 6 bases, the J end lost 8 bases, and 26 bases lay between the germline ends. The CDR3 DNA reads TGTGCCAGCTCCCGGTCGATGGTCGCCGGAGGAGTTGATGAGCAGTTCTTC. Residues: CASSRSMVAGGVDEQFF.

Remarks on this clone: Other DNA sequences in this specimen translate into the identical CDR3. The chain joins TRBV19 to TRBJ2-6, with unresolved D. Germline lookup yields CDR1 LNHDA and CDR2 SQIVND (reference sequence). The CDR3 covers 14 residues. V shed 6 bases and J shed 0 bases, with 6 bases lying between them. The CDR3 here is CASRQDSGANVLTF. The CDR3 region has the DNA TGTGCCAGTAGGCAGGACTCTGGGGCCAACGTCCTGACTTTC.

The chain is built from TRBV28 and TRBJ2-7, with 7 nucleotides matching TRBD2. The CDR3 covers 15 residues. The trim removed 3 bases at V and 0 bases at J, leaving 5 bases unmatched. In germline, CDR1 is MDHEN, CDR2 SYDVKM. In DNA form, the CDR3 reads TGTGCCAGCAGTTTCGGGGGAGGGCCCTCCTACGAGCAGTACTTC. Residues: CASSFGGGPSYEQYF.

The chain has TRBV7-2 and TRBJ2-7, with a possible D match to TRBD2 (6 bases). Germline CDR1 and CDR2: SGHTA and FQGNSA. Deletions cut 1 base from V and 7 bases from J, with 14 bases between. This CDR3 is built from 14 residues. In DNA, the CDR3 is TGTGCCAGCAGCTTAGTTCGGGACTCGGAGGAGCAGTACTTC. This sequence encodes CASSLVRDSEEQYF.

CDR3 DNA: TGCAGCGTCGAGGACAGGGGTGGTGAAAAACTGTTTTTT. It specifies CSVEDRGGEKLFF. The chain couples TRBV29-1 to TRBJ1-4; 9 bases fit TRBD1. Germline CDR1 and CDR2: SQVTM and ANQGSEA. The length of the CDR3 is 13 residues. V was pared by 6 bases and J by 7 bases, with 6 bases of the junction left unmatched.

A remark on this clone: Other DNA variants within this sample encode the same CDR3. The CDR3 spells CASSPQRVGQPQHF. DNA for the CDR3: TGTGCCAGCTCACCACAAAGGGTTGGTCAGCCCCAGCATTTT. The chain carries TRBV18 and TRBJ1-5; D gene uncertain. The CDR3 is 14 amino acids. Trimming removed 1 base at V and 6 bases at J, with 10 bases between. Germline V gene data show CDR1 as KGHSH and CDR2 as LQKENI.

This clone occurred a few times. J is TRBJ1-1 and V is TRBV5-8; 9 bases match TRBD1. The V gene's germline CDR1 is SGHTS and CDR2 YDEGEE. Trimming cost V 4 bases and J 4 bases; bases outside gene matches: 11. This CDR3 is built from 16 residues. CDR3 loop: CASSPRIGQGFTEAFF. The CDR3 DNA reads as TGTGCCAGCAGCCCGAGGATTGGACAGGGGTTCACTGAAGCTTTCTTT.

CDR3 amino acids: CATSRDTQGAVGTQYF. DNA for the CDR3: TGTGCCACCAGCAGAGATACGCAGGGGGCTGTAGGGACCCAGTACTTC. The gene calls are TRBV15 and TRBJ2-5; 8 bases align to TRBD1. Trimming took 0 bases from V and 7 from J; bases not matched to a gene: 10. Germline V gives CDR1 LNHNV, CDR2 YYDKDF (reference sequence). The CDR3 totals 16 residues.

The CDR3 coding sequence is TGTGCCAGCAGTGAAGGGAGCAGGGGGTGGGAACCCCAGCATTTT. It encodes CASSEGSRGWEPQHF. The chain uses TRBV25-1 and TRBJ1-5; TRBD1 agrees at 7 bases. Germline CDR1 reads MGHDK; CDR2 reads SYGVNS. With V trimmed by 2 bases and J by 10 bases, 11 bases remained unmatched. The CDR3 length is 15 residues.

V is TRBV28 and J is TRBJ1-2; weak D call: TRBD1 (6 bases). The V and J ends lost 5 bases and 5 bases respectively, with 12 bases between them. CDR3 length equals 13 residues. From germline, CDR1 is MDHEN and CDR2 SYDVKM. The CDR3 nucleotides are TGTGCCAGCAGTCTTACAACAGGGTATGGCTACACCTTC. Its translation is CASSLTTGYGYTF.

CDR3 sequence (DNA): TGTGCCAGCAGCTCTGGGGGGACAACTAATGAAAAACTGTTTTTT. This sequence encodes CASSSGGTTNEKLFF. The V call is TRBV9, the J call TRBJ1-4; D perhaps matches TRBD1 (5 bases). From germline, CDR1 is SGDLS and CDR2 YYNGEE. The CDR3 length is 15 residues. The V and J ends lost 4 bases and 0 bases respectively, with 10 bases between them.

This sequence joins TRBV30 and TRBJ1-6, with unresolved D. Looked up from germline, CDR1 is GTSNPN and CDR2 is SVGIG (reference sequence). V lost 1 base and J lost 7, with 11 bases in between. The CDR3 is 14 amino acids. CDR3 residues: CAWSDGNVNSPLHF. CDR3 nucleotide sequence: TGTGCCTGGAGTGACGGGAACGTCAATTCACCCCTCCACTTT.

V and J are TRBV6-6 and TRBJ2-7, with 9 bases that match TRBD1. Germline CDR1 is MNHNY and CDR2 is SVGAGI (reference sequence). The CDR3 sequence is 14 residues long. J lost 2 bases, V lost 10 bases, and 9 bases had no gene match. The CDR3 region has the DNA TGTGCCATCAGACCCGGGACAGGGACCTACGAGCAGTACTTC. Amino acids: CAIRPGTGTYEQYF.